This TCR beta chain was sequenced for a study of blood T cell repertoires in COVID-19. Overall study: The samples span acute and convalescent COVID-19 from the United States, Italy and Spain. From T cells, B-cell-depleted T cells, or PBMCs came the material, which was cDNA or gDNA.

In the original processing: Amplification from reference gene primers served as the basis for estimated nucleated cell counts. TCRdb keeps only in-frame clones here, not all; method: immunoSEQ multiplex PCR. That table is the source of V, J and clone size, and D and trimming were worked out from the DNA. The data show fewer than 180,000 clones, approximately 86% seen once. This CDR3 is 14 amino acids long. The germline V and J ends were trimmed by 2 bases and 2 bases, with 10 bases remaining between them. From germline, CDR1 is LGHDT and CDR2 YNNKEL (reference sequence). This receptor was obtained from a man between 65 and 79 years old with acute or convalescent COVID-19. Sequenced material: peripheral blood. The chain joins TRBV3-1 (or the pseudogene TRBV3-2) to TRBJ2-7; D may be TRBD1 (6 bases). The CDR3 protein is CASSQPGVAYEQYF. The CDR3 DNA is TGTGCCAGCAGCCAACCAGGGGTGGCCTACGAGCAGTACTTC.